This TCR beta chain was sequenced in a study of blood T cell repertoires in COVID-19. For the study at large: The cDNA or gDNA used as material had been derived from T cells, B-cell-depleted T cells, or PBMCs.

V lost 3 bases to trimming and J lost 6 bases; unmatched junction nucleotides: 2. Germline CDR1 and CDR2: SGHDT and YYEEEE. This CDR3 spans 13 amino acids. In the original workflow: Estimated nucleated cell counts came from reference gene primer amplification. Sequenced by immunoSEQ multiplex PCR; TCRdb stores in-frame clones only, minus some. V, J and clone size reflect that table, while D and trimming were determined from the DNA. The sample lists roughly 100,000 clones; 92% were seen once. This chain links TRBV5-6 with TRBJ2-7; 11 bases agree with TRBD1. This TCR was sampled from a man between 45 and 60 years old with active COVID-19. The sample taken for sequencing was peripheral blood. The CDR3 region has the DNA TGTGCCAGCAGCTGGGGGACAGGGGGCGAGCAGTACTTC. Translating gives CASSWGTGGEQYF.